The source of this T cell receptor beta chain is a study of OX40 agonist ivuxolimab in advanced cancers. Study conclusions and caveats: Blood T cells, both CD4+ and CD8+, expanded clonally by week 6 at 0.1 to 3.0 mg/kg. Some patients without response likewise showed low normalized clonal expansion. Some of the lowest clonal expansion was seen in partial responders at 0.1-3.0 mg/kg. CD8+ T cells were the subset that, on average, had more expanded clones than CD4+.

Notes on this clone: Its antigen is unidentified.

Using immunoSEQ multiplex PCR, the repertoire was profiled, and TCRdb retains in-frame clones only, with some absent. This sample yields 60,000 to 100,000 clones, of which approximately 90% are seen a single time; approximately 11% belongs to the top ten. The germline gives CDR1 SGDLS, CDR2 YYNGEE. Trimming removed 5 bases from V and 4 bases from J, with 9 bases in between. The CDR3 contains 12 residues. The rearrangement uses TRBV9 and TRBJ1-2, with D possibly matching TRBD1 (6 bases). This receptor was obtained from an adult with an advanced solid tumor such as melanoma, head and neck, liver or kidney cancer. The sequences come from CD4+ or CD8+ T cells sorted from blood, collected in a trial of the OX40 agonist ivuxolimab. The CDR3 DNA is TGTGCCAGCAGTGGACAGCTCTATGGCTACACCTTC. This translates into CASSGQLYGYTF.